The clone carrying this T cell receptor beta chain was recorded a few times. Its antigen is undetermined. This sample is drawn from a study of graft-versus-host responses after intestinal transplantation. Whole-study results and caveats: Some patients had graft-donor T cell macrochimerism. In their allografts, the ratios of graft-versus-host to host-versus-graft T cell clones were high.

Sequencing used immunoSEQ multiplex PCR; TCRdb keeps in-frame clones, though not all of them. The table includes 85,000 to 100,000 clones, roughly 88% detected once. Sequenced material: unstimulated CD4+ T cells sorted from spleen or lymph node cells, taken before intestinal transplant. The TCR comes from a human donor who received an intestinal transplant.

As DNA, the CDR3 is TGTGCCCCTGTACGAGTCGAAAAACTGTTTTTT. Protein sequence: CAPVRVEKLFF. This chain links TRBV11-3 with TRBJ1-4; D is unresolved. Per the germline V gene, CDR1 is SGHNT and CDR2 is YENEEA. The CDR3 totals 11 residues. Trimming left V 11 bases short and J 8 bases short, with 12 bases between. Variable domain in full (rest from reference TRBV11-3 and TRBJ1-4): EAGVVQSPRYKIIEKKQPVAFWCNPISGHNTLYWYLQNLGQGPELLIRYENEEAVDDSQLPKDRFSAERLKGVDSTLKIQPAELGDSAVYLCAPVRVEKLFFGSGTQLSVL.